Presented here are 32 T cell receptor beta chains from one specimen sequenced in a study of immune cell composition in non-small cell lung cancer. The protocol was immunoSEQ multiplex PCR, while the TCRdb copy is restricted to in-frame clones and leaves out a portion. The profile shows about 7,500 clones, around 75% of them singletons. Sequencing used lung tumor tissue. Source of these receptors: a human donor with non-small cell lung cancer.

The CDR3 nucleotides are TGTGCCAGCAGTTACCGGTCCTTAGGGGATAGCACCCTCCACTTT. This translates into CASSYRSLGDSTLHF. The chain couples TRBV2 to TRBJ1-6; possibly TRBD1 for D (5 bases). V lost 5 bases to trimming and J lost 14 bases, with 22 bases between them. Per the germline V gene, CDR1 is SNHLY and CDR2 is FYNNEI. CDR3 length: 15 residues.

The chain is built from TRBV27 and TRBJ2-7, with a weak D call TRBD1 (6 bases). CDR1 and CDR2 (germline): MNHEY, SMNVEV (reference sequence). Trimming cost V 1 base and J 3 bases, with 13 bases left between them. This CDR3 comprises 15 residues. The CDR3 region is CASSLYPGANYEQYF. CDR3 coding DNA: TGTGCCAGCAGTTTATATCCAGGGGCCAACTACGAGCAGTACTTC.

The V gene is TRBV7-3, the J gene TRBJ2-2; TRBD2 matches at 7 bases. CDR1 and CDR2 from the germline V gene are SGHTA and FQGTGA. The CDR3 has 18 amino acids. V dropped 5 bases and J dropped 6; count of bases not matched to a gene: 18. The CDR3 nucleotides are TGTGCCAGCAGCCCAACACCGGTGGGGGGGTCTATCTCCGGGGAGCTGTTTTTT. It specifies CASSPTPVGGSISGELFF.

The CDR3, as DNA: TGTGCCTGCAAACAGGGTAGCTCTGGAAACACCATATATTTT. This translates into CACKQGSSGNTIYF. This chain joins TRBV30 and TRBJ1-3, with D maybe TRBD1 (6 bases). The CDR3 covers 14 residues. The ends were cut back, 6 bases at V and 0 bases at J, with 12 bases in the middle. In germline, CDR1 is GTSNPN, CDR2 SVGIG (reference sequence).

This clone was picked up a small number of times. V gene TRBV11-2 combines with J gene TRBJ2-7, with a weak D call TRBD2 (7 bases). Germline V gene data show CDR1 as SGHAT and CDR2 as FQNNGV. The V gene lost 3 bases and the J gene lost 5 bases, with 11 bases spanning the gap. This CDR3 comprises 13 residues. CDR3 sequence: CASSFRGAHEQYF. In DNA form, the CDR3 reads TGTGCCAGCAGCTTCCGGGGGGCCCACGAGCAGTACTTC.

The chain carries TRBV5-5 and TRBJ2-7, with D perhaps TRBD2 (6 bases). CDR1 and CDR2 from the germline V gene are SGHKS and YYEKEE (reference sequence). This CDR3 has 15 amino acids. V lost 4 bases and J 6 bases, leaving 20 bases between the germline ends. This chain's CDR3 is CASSPGDRSVREQYF. The CDR3 DNA is TGTGCCAGCAGCCCGGGGGACCGCTCGGTACGCGAGCAGTACTTC.

The V gene is TRBV7-9, the J gene TRBJ2-2, with 7 bases fitting TRBD1. The germline CDR1 and CDR2 sequences are SEHNR and FQNEAQ (reference sequence). With 5 bases clipped from V and 6 bases from J, the junction kept 12 bases outside the gene matches. This CDR3 comprises 16 residues. The CDR3 loop reads CASSPSPDRTAGELFF. In DNA, the CDR3 is TGTGCCAGCAGCCCCTCCCCGGACAGGACGGCCGGGGAGCTGTTTTTT.

The rearrangement links TRBV5-1 to TRBJ2-5; possible D gene TRBD2, 6 bases. V was trimmed by 4 bases and J by 2 bases, leaving 12 bases between them. This CDR3 has 14 amino acids. Germline CDR1 and CDR2: SGHRS and YFSETQ. In DNA, the CDR3 is TGCGCCAGCAGCGCGGGGACTCCGCAAGAGACCCAGTACTTC. Translated, it gives CASSAGTPQETQYF.

The CDR3 spells CASSEPSGGGPETQYF. The CDR3 coding sequence is TGTGCCAGCAGTGAACCCAGCGGAGGGGGCCCAGAGACCCAGTACTTC. The chain links TRBV2 to TRBJ2-5; TRBD1 might be the D (7 bases). Between the trimmed V and J ends, which lost 2 bases and 4 bases, there was a span of 17 bases. The CDR3 consists of 16 residues. Germline CDR1 reads SNHLY; CDR2 reads FYNNEI.

The V and J genes are TRBV5-8 and TRBJ1-6; 8 bases map to TRBD1. The CDR3 loop spans 14 amino acids. Per the germline V gene, CDR1 is SGHTS and CDR2 is YDEGEE. V shed 4 bases, J shed 7 bases, and the junction held 4 bases outside the gene matches. The CDR3 loop reads CASSPTGANSPLHF. CDR3 in DNA: TGTGCCAGCAGCCCGACAGGGGCCAATTCACCCCTCCACTTT.

This clone was detected only a few times. The V call is TRBV2, the J call TRBJ2-7, with no clear D. Germline CDR1 and CDR2: SNHLY and FYNNEI. This CDR3 is 12 amino acids long. V lost 4 bases to trimming and J lost 3 bases, with 7 bases between them. The CDR3 here is CASSVQSYEQYF. The CDR3, as DNA: TGTGCCAGCAGTGTACAGAGCTACGAGCAGTACTTC.

The J gene is TRBJ1-1, the V gene TRBV10-3, with 7 positions matching TRBD1. Germline V gene data show CDR1 as ENHRY and CDR2 as SYGVKD. The CDR3 has 14 residues. Trimming took 5 bases from V and 0 from J; bases not matched to a gene: 3. CDR3 in DNA: TGTGCCATCAGTCAGGGACAGTTGAACACTGAAGCTTTCTTT. Its translation is CAISQGQLNTEAFF.

The chain has TRBV7-9 and TRBJ1-1; 9 bases fit TRBD1. Germline V gene sequence: CDR1 SEHNR, CDR2 FQNEAQ (reference sequence). V was pared by 6 bases and J by 5 bases, with 4 bases of the junction left unmatched. The CDR3 totals 13 residues. The CDR3 sequence: CASRKTGGTEAFF. The CDR3 nucleotides read TGTGCCAGCAGAAAGACAGGGGGGACTGAAGCTTTCTTT.

The chain carries TRBV19 and TRBJ1-3; TRBD1 matches at 11 bases. The CDR3 extends over 16 amino acids. J lost 1 base, V lost 2 bases, and 1 base had no gene match. Germline CDR1 and CDR2: LNHDA and SQIVND (reference sequence). CDR3 loop: CASSIRDRGSGNTIYF. CDR3 nucleotide sequence: TGTGCCAGTAGTATACGGGACAGGGGGTCTGGAAACACCATATATTTT.

V gene TRBV27 combines with J gene TRBJ2-2; TRBD1 matches 11 bases. CDR1 and CDR2 from the germline V gene are MNHEY and SMNVEV (reference sequence). The CDR3 spans 14 residues. The ends lost 4 bases at V and 7 bases at J; junction bases unmatched: 2. The CDR3 sequence is CASSSGTGGGELFF. The CDR3 region has the DNA TGTGCCAGCAGTTCCGGGACAGGGGGCGGGGAGCTGTTTTTT.

This clone has more than one count but fewer than ten. Here the CDR3 reads CASSPLAGYEQYF. The CDR3 DNA sequence: TGTGCCAGCTCACCCCTGGCAGGCTACGAGCAGTACTTC. This chain connects TRBV18 to TRBJ2-7; D not resolved. V was shortened by 3 bases and J by 3 bases, with 9 bases between the two germline ends. CDR3 length equals 13 residues. The germline V gene has CDR1 KGHSH and CDR2 LQKENI.

The chain has TRBV6-6 and TRBJ1-5, with TRBD1 matching 10 bases. The germline V gene encodes CDR1 MNHNY and CDR2 SVGAGI (reference sequence). The V and J ends lost 0 bases and 4 bases, in that order; junction bases with no gene match: 3. The CDR3 has 16 residues. This CDR3 is CASSYSGQGRNQPQHF. CDR3 DNA: TGTGCCAGCAGTTACTCGGGACAGGGGAGGAATCAGCCCCAGCATTTT.

This chain links TRBV11-2 with TRBJ2-7; 12 nucleotides line up with TRBD2. J gave up 0 bases and V 5 bases, and 8 bases lay outside the gene matches. The CDR3 totals 17 residues. Germline lookup yields CDR1 SGHAT and CDR2 FQNNGV. The CDR3 nucleotides are TGTGCCAGCAGCCCCGAAAGACTAGCGGGAGTCTCCTACGAGCAGTACTTC. This sequence encodes CASSPERLAGVSYEQYF.

V and J are TRBV30 and TRBJ2-7; the match to TRBD1 covers 9 bases. The CDR3 totals 15 residues. The trim removed 0 bases at V and 2 bases at J, leaving 5 bases unmatched. Per germline, CDR1 GTSNPN and CDR2 SVGIG (reference sequence). The DNA for the CDR3 is TGTGCCTGGAGTGTGGGGACAGGGATTCCCTACGAGCAGTACTTC. It encodes CAWSVGTGIPYEQYF.

The genes are TRBV5-1 and TRBJ2-3; 10 bases line up with TRBD2. Germline V gene data show CDR1 as SGHRS and CDR2 as YFSETQ. The CDR3 length is 15 residues. With 3 bases clipped from V and 4 bases from J, the junction kept 5 bases outside the gene matches. CDR3 amino acids: CASSSKAGGPDTQYF. The DNA for the CDR3 is TGCGCCAGCAGCTCTAAAGCGGGGGGGCCAGATACGCAGTATTTT.

The chain joins TRBV30 to TRBJ1-1; D is possibly TRBD1 (6 bases). V was cut by 8 bases and J by 0 bases, with 13 bases left in between. Germline values: CDR1 GTSNPN, CDR2 SVGIG (reference sequence). The length of the CDR3 is 13 residues. The CDR3 loop is CAGEKGVNTEAFF. In DNA form, the CDR3 reads TGTGCCGGAGAGAAGGGGGTGAACACTGAAGCTTTCTTT.

The J gene is TRBJ2-2, the V gene TRBV5-1; TRBD1 matches at 7 bases. Germline loops: CDR1 SGHRS, CDR2 YFSETQ. The CDR3 totals 15 residues. Losses at the gene ends were 4 bases for V and 12 bases for J; bases not matched to a gene: 15. The CDR3 sequence: CASSGDPTGEDKLFF. The DNA for the CDR3 is TGCGCCAGCAGCGGGGACCCCACAGGGGAAGATAAGCTGTTTTTT.

The V and J genes are TRBV6-1 and TRBJ2-4, with 7 bases lining up with TRBD1. CDR3 length: 15 amino acids. From germline, CDR1 is MNHNS and CDR2 SASEGT. V lost 7 bases to trimming and J lost 4 bases; unmatched junction nucleotides: 10. CDR3 sequence (DNA): TGTGCCAGCATCTTCGGGACAGAAGGGAAAAACATTCAGTACTTC. Translation gives CASIFGTEGKNIQYF.

The chain couples TRBV29-1 to TRBJ1-3; TRBD1 matches at 8 bases. V was pared by 6 bases and J by 4 bases, with 8 bases of the junction left unmatched. Germline-derived CDR1 and CDR2 are SQVTM and ANQGSEA. The CDR3 is 14 residues long. For the CDR3, the DNA is TGCAGCGTCAAGCTAGGGACAGGCGGAAACACCATATATTTT. It encodes CSVKLGTGGNTIYF.

The V and J genes are TRBV7-9 and TRBJ2-1, with D tentatively TRBD1 (6 bases). Germline CDR1 is SEHNR and CDR2 is FQNEAQ (reference sequence). CDR3 length equals 14 residues. V lost 2 bases, J lost 5 bases, and 10 bases lay in between. DNA of the CDR3: TGTGCCAGCAGCTTAAGTGGGGACAACAATGAGCAGTTCTTC. Its protein is CASSLSGDNNEQFF.

The chain combines TRBV11-2 with TRBJ2-1, with 11 bases that match TRBD2. This CDR3 has 15 residues. CDR1 and CDR2 from the germline V gene are SGHAT and FQNNGV. J gave up 5 bases and V 3 bases, and 3 bases lay outside the gene matches. As DNA, the CDR3 is TGTGCCAGCAGCTTCCCGGGACTAGCGGACAATGAGCAGTTCTTC. Residues: CASSFPGLADNEQFF.

The chain uses TRBV19 and TRBJ2-3, with TRBD2 matching 13 bases. CDR3 size: 14 residues. V lost 10 bases and J lost 7; bases outside the gene matches: 8. Germline values: CDR1 LNHDA, CDR2 SQIVND (reference sequence). CDR3 sequence: CATRTSGGSNTQYF. Written as DNA, the CDR3 is TGTGCCACCCGGACTAGCGGGGGCAGCAATACGCAGTATTTT.

The V and J genes are TRBV5-4 and TRBJ1-2; D is perhaps TRBD1 (6 bases). Between the trimmed V and J ends, which lost 4 bases and 0 bases, there was a span of 16 bases. The CDR3 consists of 16 residues. Germline loops: CDR1 SGHNT, CDR2 YYREEE (reference sequence). The CDR3 DNA reads as TGTGCCAGCAGCCGGGACACAGGGCTCCCTAACTATGGCTACACCTTC. Its protein is CASSRDTGLPNYGYTF.

This CDR3 reads CASSLGPQRIETQYF. CDR3 sequence (DNA): TGTGCCAGCAGCTTAGGACCGCAGAGGATAGAGACCCAGTACTTC. The chain joins TRBV11-2 to TRBJ2-5; D is uncertain. The CDR3 runs 15 residues. The V gene's germline CDR1 is SGHAT and CDR2 FQNNGV. V lost 1 base, J lost 4 bases, and 13 bases lay in between.

The J gene is TRBJ2-5, the V gene TRBV4-1; no firm D call. The CDR3 loop spans 16 amino acids. Trimming took 0 bases from V and 5 from J, leaving 16 bases between them. From germline, CDR1 is MGHRA and CDR2 YSYEKL. CDR3 in DNA: TGCGCCAGCAGCCAAGAGTTCTACGAGGTTCGGGAGACCCAGTACTTC. Its translation: CASSQEFYEVRETQYF.

The chain recombines TRBV11-2 with TRBJ2-2, with 13 bases lining up with TRBD2. Germline lookup yields CDR1 SGHAT and CDR2 FQNNGV. This CDR3 has 16 amino acids. Trimming took 5 bases from V and 4 from J; bases not matched to a gene: 4. The CDR3 spells CASSARLAGGTGELFF. The CDR3, as DNA: TGTGCCAGCAGCGCCCGACTAGCGGGAGGCACCGGGGAGCTGTTTTTT.

This clone was recorded a few times. This chain uses TRBV30 with TRBJ1-1, with D possibly matching TRBD1 (5 bases). The germline CDR1 and CDR2 sequences are GTSNPN and SVGIG (reference sequence). V gave up 0 bases and J gave up 1 base, with 12 bases separating them. The length of the CDR3 is 15 residues. This chain's CDR3 is CAWSVLGLRNTEAFF. The CDR3 bases are TGTGCCTGGAGTGTATTGGGGCTCCGGAACACTGAAGCTTTCTTT. The full variable domain, rest sourced from reference TRBV30 and TRBJ1-1, is SQTIHQWPATLVQPVGSPLSLECTVEGTSNPNLYWYRQAAGRGLQLLFYSVGIGQISSEVPQNLSASRPQDRQFILSSKKLLLSDSGFYLCAWSVLGLRNTEAFFGQGTRLTVV.